These T cell receptor beta chains were read from a single sample in a study of response to subunit inactivated influenza vaccine. MiXCR, run by TCRdb on the RT-PCR reads, gives a single entry per CDR3 protein. Here the sample spans more than 450,000 distinct CDR3 sequences, about 11% being singletons. These data were also reused for a study on T cells expressing NK-cell markers.

The sample was PBMCs from blood, taken on the day of vaccination. Receptors originate from a man aged 45-60 years who received an inactivated influenza vaccine. CDR3s include the opening cysteine and the closing phenylalanine or tryptophan. A D gene is named only where the DNA matches it firmly. Size values are once, few and many counts, or a class for expanded clones, and some rows have none.

size: NA
length: 14
V: TRBV20-1
J: TRBJ2-2
D: NA
DNA: TGCAGTGCTAGAGATGTGGGCAACACCGGGGAGCTGTTTTTT
CDR3: CSARDVGNTGELFF

size: few
length: 14
V: TRBV20-1
J: TRBJ2-7
D: NA
DNA: TGCAGTGCTTTCGGTGTTAGTAGCTCCTACGAGCAGTACTTC
CDR3: CSAFGVSSSYEQYF

size: many
length: 16
V: TRBV20-1
J: TRBJ2-1
D: TRBD2
DNA: TGCAGTGCTAGAGGGTATTTGCGGGAGGCCCACAATGAGCAGTTCTTC
CDR3: CSARGYLREAHNEQFF

size: few
length: 15
V: TRBV6-1
J: TRBJ2-5
D: TRBD2
DNA: TGTGCCAGCAACGATCATAGCGGGGGGGCATCGGCCCAGTACTTC
CDR3: CASNDHSGGASAQYF

size: NA
length: 12
V: TRBV5-1
J: TRBJ2-1
D: NA
DNA: TGCGCCAGCAGCTTGGAAACAGGTGGGCAGTTCTTC
CDR3: CASSLETGGQFF

size: NA
length: 11
V: TRBV7-8
J: TRBJ2-7
D: NA
DNA: TGTGCCAGCAGCCTGCAGACCGAGCAGTACTTC
CDR3: CASSLQTEQYF

size: NA
length: 12
V: TRBV7-9
J: TRBJ1-1
D: NA
DNA: TGTGCCAGCAGTCCCGGAAGGGGTGAAGCTTTCTTT
CDR3: CASSPGRGEAFF

size: few
length: 15
V: TRBV5-1
J: TRBJ2-2
D: TRBD2
DNA: TGCGCCAGCAGCCCCCTAGCGGTAAACACCGGGGAGCTGTTTTTT
CDR3: CASSPLAVNTGELFF

size: NA
length: 17
V: TRBV7-2
J: TRBJ2-2
D: TRBD2
DNA: TGTGCCAGCAGCTTCTTGGCGGGAGGCCTAAACACCGGGGAGCTGTTTTTT
CDR3: CASSFLAGGLNTGELFF

size: few
length: 14
V: TRBV3-1
J: TRBJ2-7
D: TRBD1
DNA: TGTGCCAGCAGTTCCGGGACAGACCACTACGAGCAGTACTTC
CDR3: CASSSGTDHYEQYF

size: many
length: 16
V: TRBV5-1
J: TRBJ2-1
D: NA
DNA: TGCGCCAGCAGTCAGGGTGGTGGGGGACCCTACAATGAGCAGTTCTTC
CDR3: CASSQGGGGPYNEQFF

size: few
length: 13
V: TRBV3-1
J: TRBJ2-7
D: NA
DNA: TGTGCCAGCAGCCATGTAGGAACCTACGAGCAGTACTTC
CDR3: CASSHVGTYEQYF

size: few
length: 16
V: TRBV18
J: TRBJ2-1
D: TRBD2
DNA: TGTGCCAGCTCCCCGGGACTAGCGGGGATTTACAATGAGCAGTTCTTC
CDR3: CASSPGLAGIYNEQFF

size: many
length: 13
V: TRBV5-1
J: TRBJ2-3
D: NA
DNA: TGCGCCAGCAGCTTGGTCCAGGTAGATACGCAGTATTTT
CDR3: CASSLVQVDTQYF

size: few
length: 14
V: TRBV9
J: TRBJ1-4
D: TRBD1
DNA: TGTGCCAGCAGCGACGGGACAGGGGGGCAAAAACTGTTTTTT
CDR3: CASSDGTGGQKLFF

size: NA
length: 16
V: TRBV18
J: TRBJ2-5
D: NA
DNA: TGTGCCAGCTCACATAAACAAGATACAGGGATGGAGACCCAGTACTTC
CDR3: CASSHKQDTGMETQYF

size: NA
length: 13
V: TRBV4-2
J: TRBJ2-1
D: NA
DNA: TGTGCCAGCAGCCAAGTCGCACGGGGTAAGCAGTTCTTC
CDR3: CASSQVARGKQFF

size: few
length: 17
V: TRBV5-6
J: TRBJ1-2
D: TRBD1
DNA: TGTGCCAGCAGCTTGCGTCGGCCAGGGGGCATGAACTATGGCTACACCTTC
CDR3: CASSLRRPGGMNYGYTF

size: NA
length: 15
V: TRBV5-1
J: TRBJ2-7
D: NA
DNA: TGCGCCAGCAGCAGAGGGGGGGAGCCAACCTACGAGCAGTACTTC
CDR3: CASSRGGEPTYEQYF

size: NA
length: 15
V: TRBV9
J: TRBJ1-1
D: NA
DNA: TGTGCCAGCAGCTCCGAGGGACTCAAGAACACTGAAGCTTTCTTT
CDR3: CASSSEGLKNTEAFF

size: NA
length: 15
V: TRBV4-1
J: TRBJ1-5
D: NA
DNA: TGCGCCAGCAGCCCTGAGGCGGGGGGGAATCAGCCCCAGCATTTT
CDR3: CASSPEAGGNQPQHF

size: few
length: 17
V: TRBV14
J: TRBJ2-7
D: TRBD2
DNA: TGTGCCAGCAGCCAAGAGGGGTCCGGGCGGGAGAAGAACGAGCAGTACTTC
CDR3: CASSQEGSGREKNEQYF

size: NA
length: 15
V: TRBV7-9
J: TRBJ1-2
D: TRBD1
DNA: TGTGCCAGCAGCTTCTCCCGACAGGGGGCGGTTGGCTACACCTTC
CDR3: CASSFSRQGAVGYTF

size: few
length: 18
V: TRBV15
J: TRBJ2-1
D: NA
DNA: TGTGCCACCAGCAGAGGCCCTGGTGGCCCCAAGACTTACAATGAGCAGTTCTTC
CDR3: CATSRGPGGPKTYNEQFF

size: NA
length: 15
V: TRBV3-1
J: TRBJ1-6
D: TRBD1
DNA: TGTGCCAGCAGCCAAGGGACAGGGCACAATTCACCCCTCCACTTT
CDR3: CASSQGTGHNSPLHF

size: few
length: 17
V: TRBV3-1
J: TRBJ2-7
D: TRBD1
DNA: TGTGCCAGCAGCCAAGACCCGGGACAGACTTCAACTTACGAGCAGTACTTC
CDR3: CASSQDPGQTSTYEQYF

size: NA
length: 15
V: TRBV3-1
J: TRBJ1-1
D: NA
DNA: TGTGCCAGCAGCGCGAAGTCACAGGGTAAACCTGAAGCTTTCTTT
CDR3: CASSAKSQGKPEAFF

size: few
length: 14
V: TRBV10-3
J: TRBJ1-2
D: NA
DNA: TGTGCCATCAGTGATGGACAGAGTAACTATGGCTACACCTTC
CDR3: CAISDGQSNYGYTF

size: few
length: 16
V: TRBV28
J: TRBJ2-1
D: NA
DNA: TGTGCCAGCAGTTTATACCCTACAGACCATGCCAATGAGCAGTTCTTC
CDR3: CASSLYPTDHANEQFF

size: NA
length: 14
V: TRBV4-1
J: TRBJ1-4
D: NA
DNA: TGCGCCAGCAGCCATACAGGGAGTCGTGAAAAACTGTTTTTT
CDR3: CASSHTGSREKLFF

size: many
length: 14
V: TRBV7-2
J: TRBJ2-2
D: NA
DNA: TGTGCCAGCAGCCCGCAGGGGCACACCGGGGAGCTGTTTTTT
CDR3: CASSPQGHTGELFF

size: NA
length: 18
V: TRBV5-1
J: TRBJ2-7
D: TRBD1
DNA: TGCGCCAGCAGCTTACGAACCGGGACAGCAACGAGGACCTACGAGCAGTACTTC
CDR3: CASSLRTGTATRTYEQYF

size: many
length: 16
V: TRBV10-3
J: TRBJ2-2
D: TRBD1
DNA: TGTGCCATCAGTGACAGACAGGGGGACAACACCGGGGAGCTGTTTTTT
CDR3: CAISDRQGDNTGELFF

size: NA
length: 15
V: TRBV5-1
J: TRBJ2-1
D: NA
DNA: TGCGCCAGCAGCTTGACAGGGCTTGGAGTCAATGAGCAGTTCTTC
CDR3: CASSLTGLGVNEQFF

size: NA
length: 16
V: TRBV7-9
J: TRBJ2-1
D: TRBD2
DNA: TGTGCCAGCAGCTTAGGGATGAGCGGGAGGGCCAATGAGCAGTTCTTC
CDR3: CASSLGMSGRANEQFF

size: NA
length: 16
V: TRBV24-1
J: TRBJ2-1
D: TRBD1
DNA: TGTGCCACCAGTGCTTCCGGGACAGGGTTCTACAATGAGCAGTTCTTC
CDR3: CATSASGTGFYNEQFF

size: few
length: 15
V: TRBV5-1
J: TRBJ2-3
D: NA
DNA: TGCGCCAGCAGCTTGGGGTCCCACGGCACAGATACGCAGTATTTT
CDR3: CASSLGSHGTDTQYF

size: few
length: 14
V: TRBV6-1
J: TRBJ2-3
D: NA
DNA: TGTGCCACTATGGGGGGGGCGAACACAGATACGCAGTATTTT
CDR3: CATMGGANTDTQYF

size: many
length: 15
V: TRBV3-1
J: TRBJ2-7
D: NA
DNA: TGTGCCAGCAGCCAAGACCCGGGGGCTCGGTACGAGCAGTACTTC
CDR3: CASSQDPGARYEQYF

size: NA
length: 19
V: TRBV10-3
J: TRBJ2-3
D: NA
DNA: TGTGCCATCAGTGAGTCGATTAGCGGTGGGGGGCCTAGCACAGATACGCAGTATTTT
CDR3: CAISESISGGGPSTDTQYF